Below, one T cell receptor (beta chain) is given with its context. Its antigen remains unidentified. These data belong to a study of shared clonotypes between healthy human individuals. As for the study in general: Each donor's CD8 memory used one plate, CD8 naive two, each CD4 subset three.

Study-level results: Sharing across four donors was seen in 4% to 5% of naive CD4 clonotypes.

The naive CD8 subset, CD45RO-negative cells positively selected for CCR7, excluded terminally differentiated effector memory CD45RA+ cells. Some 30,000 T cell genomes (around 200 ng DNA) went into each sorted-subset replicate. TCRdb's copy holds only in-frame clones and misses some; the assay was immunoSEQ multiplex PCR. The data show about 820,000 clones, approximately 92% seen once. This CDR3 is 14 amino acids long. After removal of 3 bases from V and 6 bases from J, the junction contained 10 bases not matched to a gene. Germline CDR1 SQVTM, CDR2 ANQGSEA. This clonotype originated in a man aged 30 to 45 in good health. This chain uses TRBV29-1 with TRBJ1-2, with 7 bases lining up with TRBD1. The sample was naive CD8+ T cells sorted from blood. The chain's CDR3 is CSVDSAGGIHGYTF. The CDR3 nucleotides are TGCAGCGTTGATTCAGCAGGGGGGATTCATGGCTACACCTTC.